A single sample is the source of the 26 T cell receptor beta chains below, sequenced in a study of identical twins. A single record per CDR3 protein comes from TCRdb applying MiXCR to the 5' RACE reads. The top ten hold over 35% of the sample, which has about 190,000 distinct CDR3 sequences, about a sixth seen once. These data were also reused for a study on T cells expressing NK-cell markers.

Sequencing was done on a sample of CD8+ T cells sorted from blood. The receptors stem from a woman aged 18-29 years in good health.

V gene TRBV6-1 combines with J gene TRBJ2-5, with 12 bases matching TRBD2. J gave up 4 bases and V 7 bases, and 7 bases lay outside the gene matches. CDR1 and CDR2 from the germline V gene are MNHNS and SASEGT. The CDR3 covers 15 residues. CDR3 protein: CASTHSTSGGETQYF. The DNA for the CDR3 is TGTGCCAGCACCCATTCGACTAGCGGGGGAGAGACCCAGTACTTC.

The chain employs TRBV6-1 and TRBJ2-5, with TRBD1 identical over 7 bases. CDR3 size: 13 residues. V gave up 4 bases and J gave up 5 bases; unmatched junction bases: 4. CDR1 and CDR2 from the germline V gene are MNHNS and SASEGT. The CDR3 here is CASSATGLETQYF. CDR3 DNA: TGTGCCAGCAGTGCGACAGGGCTCGAGACCCAGTACTTC.

This clonotype was detected only a few times. The chain combines TRBV9 with TRBJ2-3, with D maybe TRBD2 (6 bases). There are 13 residues in the CDR3. Trimming cost V 3 bases and J 3 bases, with 8 bases left between them. Germline values: CDR1 SGDLS, CDR2 YYNGEE. CDR3 protein: CASSGGVTDTQYF. The CDR3 DNA reads TGTGCCAGCAGCGGGGGGGTGACAGATACGCAGTATTTT.

This clonotype has just a few counts. The chain joins TRBV28 to TRBJ1-1; D is perhaps TRBD1 (5 bases). V shed 2 bases and J shed 5 bases, with 12 bases lying between them. This CDR3 spans 14 amino acids. CDR1 is MDHEN and CDR2 is SYDVKM in the germline V gene. The CDR3 loop reads CASSLVSGGTEAFF. The CDR3, as DNA: TGTGCCAGCAGTTTAGTGTCGGGGGGTACTGAAGCTTTCTTT.

The gene calls are TRBV4-3 and TRBJ2-1; 11 bases match TRBD2. The CDR3 has 17 residues. V dropped 2 bases and J dropped 6; count of bases not matched to a gene: 9. Per germline, CDR1 LGHNA and CDR2 YSLEER. The CDR3 loop reads CASSQLTTSGSGNEQFF. The DNA for the CDR3 is TGCGCCAGCAGCCAACTCACAACTAGCGGGAGTGGCAATGAGCAGTTCTTC.

Written as DNA, the CDR3 is TGTGCCAGCAGTTTAGGGCGAGTGGGTGACGAGCAGTACTTC. Translation gives CASSLGRVGDEQYF. The chain is built from TRBV27 and TRBJ2-7; D is unresolved. Germline loops: CDR1 MNHEY, CDR2 SMNVEV (reference sequence). V dropped 2 bases and J dropped 5 bases, with 13 bases sitting between them. The CDR3 is 14 residues long.

This chain connects TRBV3-1 to TRBJ2-5, with unresolved D. Per the germline V gene, CDR1 is LGHDT and CDR2 is YNNKEL (reference sequence). This CDR3 has 13 amino acids. The V and J ends lost 6 bases and 1 base respectively, with 9 bases between them. CDR3 loop: CASREGVQETQYF. The CDR3 coding sequence is TGTGCCAGCAGAGAAGGAGTCCAAGAGACCCAGTACTTC.

The J gene is TRBJ1-1, the V gene TRBV7-6; TRBD1 agrees at 8 bases. The V segment lost 5 bases and the J segment 5 bases; nucleotides outside the gene matches: 10. The CDR3 extends over 15 amino acids. Germline CDR1 is SGHVS and CDR2 is FNYEAQ. The CDR3 sequence: CASSPSGQGYTEAFF. CDR3 in DNA: TGTGCCAGCAGCCCGAGCGGACAGGGATATACTGAAGCTTTCTTT.

The V and J genes are TRBV12-3 or TRBV12-4 and TRBJ1-2; the D gene is possibly TRBD1 (5 bases). This CDR3 comprises 16 residues. Trimming removed 3 bases from V and 4 bases from J, with 18 bases in between. CDR3 coding DNA: TGTGCCAGCAGTTTGGGGTGGGAGAGACAGAGCTATGGCTACACCTTC. It specifies CASSLGWERQSYGYTF.

The rearrangement links TRBV7-9 to TRBJ2-7, with D possibly TRBD1 on 5 matching bases. Trimming cost V 2 bases and J 5 bases, with 16 bases left between them. The germline V gene encodes CDR1 SEHNR and CDR2 FQNEAQ (reference sequence). CDR3 length: 15 amino acids. The CDR3 protein is CASSLRSQAYHEQYF. The CDR3 region has the DNA TGTGCCAGCAGCTTAAGATCACAGGCATACCACGAGCAGTACTTC. The full variable domain, completed using reference TRBV7-9 and TRBJ2-7, is DTGVSQNPRHKITKRGQNVTFRCDPISEHNRLYWYRQTLGQGPEFLTYFQNEAQLEKSRLLSDRFSAERPKGSFSTLEIQRTEQGDSAMYLCASSLRSQAYHEQYFGPGTRLTVT.

This clonotype has just a few counts. The chain joins TRBV12-3 or TRBV12-4 to TRBJ1-2; 9 bases are a match to TRBD1. CDR3 size: 16 residues. V lost 3 bases, J lost 2 bases, and 7 bases stayed unmatched. The CDR3 loop reads CASSFTDRGYNYGYTF. In DNA, the CDR3 is TGTGCCAGCAGTTTCACGGACAGGGGTTACAACTATGGCTACACCTTC.

This clonotype turned up a few times. The chain combines TRBV29-1 with TRBJ2-3, with 12 bases fitting TRBD2. Germline trimming cut 5 bases from V and 5 bases from J; bases unmatched to any gene: 2. The CDR3 is 13 amino acids. Looked up from germline, CDR1 is SQVTM and CDR2 is ANQGSEA. CDR3 sequence: CSVLLAGGDTQYF. In DNA form, the CDR3 reads TGCAGCGTTTTACTAGCGGGAGGAGATACGCAGTATTTT.

The chain links TRBV29-1 to TRBJ1-6, with 7 bases matching TRBD1. This CDR3 has 14 amino acids. Germline trimming cut 7 bases from V and 6 bases from J; bases unmatched to any gene: 9. Germline assignment: CDR1 SQVTM and CDR2 ANQGSEA. CDR3 region: CSARQGVGNSPLHF. In DNA form, the CDR3 reads TGCAGCGCCCGACAGGGCGTGGGTAATTCACCCCTCCACTTT.

V usage is TRBV7-3 and J usage is TRBJ2-3; D is unclear. CDR3 length equals 12 residues. Germline V gene data show CDR1 as SGHTA and CDR2 as FQGTGA. V was pared by 4 bases and J by 14 bases, with 16 bases between. The DNA of the CDR3 is TGTGCCAGCAGCTCCGACCAATCTAAAAGGTATTTT. Translated, it gives CASSSDQSKRYF.

This clonotype was observed a handful of times. This rearrangement joins TRBV12-3 or TRBV12-4 to TRBJ2-7; D gene unclear. V lost 3 bases to trimming and J lost 0 bases, with 9 bases between them. This CDR3 region has 14 residues. The CDR3 DNA sequence: TGTGCCAGCAGTTTTAATTACGACTCCTACGAGCAGTACTTC. As protein: CASSFNYDSYEQYF.

This rearrangement joins TRBV12-3 or TRBV12-4 to TRBJ2-3; TRBD2 agrees at 8 bases. The CDR3 length is 15 residues. V was clipped by 5 bases and J by 0 bases; unmatched bases: 4. The CDR3 DNA is TGTGCCAGCAGTCCGCGGGGGGCAAGCACAGATACGCAGTATTTT. Amino acid sequence: CASSPRGASTDTQYF.

The rearrangement links TRBV4-2 to TRBJ2-2; the D gene is possibly TRBD2 (6 bases). Germline V gene data show CDR1 as LGHNA and CDR2 as YNFKEQ. CDR3 size: 13 residues. V was shortened by 10 bases and J by 2 bases, with 11 bases between the two germline ends. The CDR3 protein is CAIERANTGELFF. CDR3 coding DNA: TGTGCCATAGAGCGGGCTAACACCGGGGAGCTGTTTTTT.

J is TRBJ1-5 and V is TRBV6-5; D remains unclear. The CDR3 spans 12 residues. Per germline, CDR1 MNHEY and CDR2 SVGAGI. V lost 2 bases, J lost 7 bases, and 6 bases lay in between. The CDR3 loop is CASSYAGQPQHF. For the CDR3, the DNA is TGTGCCAGCAGTTACGCCGGACAGCCCCAGCATTTT.

This clonotype showed up many times. The genes are TRBV11-1 and TRBJ2-3; TRBD2 might be the D (5 bases). With 3 bases removed from V and 1 base from J, the gap between germline ends came to 11 bases. CDR1 is SGHAT, CDR2 FQDESV, per germline (reference sequence). This CDR3 comprises 15 residues. The CDR3 DNA reads TGTGCCAGCAGCTTCGGGCGAGCGGGCACAGATACGCAGTATTTT. Translation gives CASSFGRAGTDTQYF.

The sample holds a few counts of this clonotype. J is TRBJ2-1 and V is TRBV7-9; a possible D gene is TRBD1 (5 bases). The CDR3 runs 12 residues. V was trimmed by 2 bases and J by 7 bases, leaving 6 bases between them. Germline lookup yields CDR1 SEHNR and CDR2 FQNEAQ (reference sequence). CDR3 amino acids: CASSLKGNEQFF. The CDR3 DNA is TGTGCCAGCAGCTTAAAGGGGAATGAGCAGTTCTTC.

This clonotype was picked up many times. The chain joins TRBV29-1 to TRBJ2-7; 7 nucleotides align to TRBD1. The CDR3 covers 12 residues. V dropped 6 bases and J dropped 2; count of bases not matched to a gene: 4. Germline CDR1 reads SQVTM; CDR2 reads ANQGSEA. CDR3 DNA sequence: TGCAGCGTCAAGACAGGGACCTACGAGCAGTACTTC. Translating gives CSVKTGTYEQYF.

This clonotype occurred a few times. This rearrangement joins TRBV7-2 to TRBJ1-5, with D tentatively TRBD1 (6 bases). CDR1 is SGHTA and CDR2 is FQGNSA in the germline V gene. V lost 4 bases and J lost 5, with 12 bases in between. The CDR3 totals 14 residues. The CDR3: CASSSGQIDQPQHF. In DNA form, the CDR3 reads TGTGCCAGCAGCTCTGGACAGATTGATCAGCCCCAGCATTTT.

V usage is TRBV27 and J usage is TRBJ2-2, with D unresolved. The CDR3 is 12 amino acids. The V end was cut by 6 bases, the J end by 6 bases, with 8 bases between. CDR1 and CDR2 from the germline V gene are MNHEY and SMNVEV (reference sequence). Written as DNA, the CDR3 is TGTGCCAGCAGCGTTCCGGCCGGGGAGCTGTTTTTT. This codes for CASSVPAGELFF.

The genes are TRBV7-6 and TRBJ2-1, with 8 bases matching TRBD2. V was pared by 4 bases and J by 7 bases, with 12 bases of the junction left unmatched. This CDR3 contains 16 residues. Germline assignment: CDR1 SGHVS and CDR2 FNYEAQ. Here the CDR3 DNA reads TGTGCCAGCAGCTCCGGGCGGGGGGAACTATTTAATGAGCAGTTCTTC. Translating gives CASSSGRGELFNEQFF.

This clonotype was counted between two and nine times. The V gene is TRBV2, the J gene TRBJ2-3, with 12 bases identical to TRBD2. Trimming at V came to 5 bases and at J to 2 bases, leaving 2 bases not matched to a gene. The CDR3 spans 15 residues. Germline V CDR1 and CDR2: SNHLY, FYNNEI. The CDR3 DNA reads TGTGCCAGCAGTCTAGCGGGAGGGGTCACAGATACGCAGTATTTT. Translated: CASSLAGGVTDTQYF.

The table lists this clonotype with a few counts. The CDR3 DNA is TGTGCCAGCAGCTCCCCGGGGGGCGTCGAAAAACTGTTTTTT. Its translation is CASSSPGGVEKLFF. The chain links TRBV7-9 to TRBJ1-4; possible D gene TRBD1, 6 bases. The CDR3 consists of 14 residues. Germline assignment: CDR1 SEHNR and CDR2 FQNEAQ (reference sequence). V was shortened by 4 bases and J by 8 bases, with 14 bases between the two germline ends. Combining the CDR3 with reference TRBV7-9 and TRBJ1-4 gives the whole variable domain DTGVSQNPRHKITKRGQNVTFRCDPISEHNRLYWYRQTLGQGPEFLTYFQNEAQLEKSRLLSDRFSAERPKGSFSTLEIQRTEQGDSAMYLCASSSPGGVEKLFFGSGTQLSVL.